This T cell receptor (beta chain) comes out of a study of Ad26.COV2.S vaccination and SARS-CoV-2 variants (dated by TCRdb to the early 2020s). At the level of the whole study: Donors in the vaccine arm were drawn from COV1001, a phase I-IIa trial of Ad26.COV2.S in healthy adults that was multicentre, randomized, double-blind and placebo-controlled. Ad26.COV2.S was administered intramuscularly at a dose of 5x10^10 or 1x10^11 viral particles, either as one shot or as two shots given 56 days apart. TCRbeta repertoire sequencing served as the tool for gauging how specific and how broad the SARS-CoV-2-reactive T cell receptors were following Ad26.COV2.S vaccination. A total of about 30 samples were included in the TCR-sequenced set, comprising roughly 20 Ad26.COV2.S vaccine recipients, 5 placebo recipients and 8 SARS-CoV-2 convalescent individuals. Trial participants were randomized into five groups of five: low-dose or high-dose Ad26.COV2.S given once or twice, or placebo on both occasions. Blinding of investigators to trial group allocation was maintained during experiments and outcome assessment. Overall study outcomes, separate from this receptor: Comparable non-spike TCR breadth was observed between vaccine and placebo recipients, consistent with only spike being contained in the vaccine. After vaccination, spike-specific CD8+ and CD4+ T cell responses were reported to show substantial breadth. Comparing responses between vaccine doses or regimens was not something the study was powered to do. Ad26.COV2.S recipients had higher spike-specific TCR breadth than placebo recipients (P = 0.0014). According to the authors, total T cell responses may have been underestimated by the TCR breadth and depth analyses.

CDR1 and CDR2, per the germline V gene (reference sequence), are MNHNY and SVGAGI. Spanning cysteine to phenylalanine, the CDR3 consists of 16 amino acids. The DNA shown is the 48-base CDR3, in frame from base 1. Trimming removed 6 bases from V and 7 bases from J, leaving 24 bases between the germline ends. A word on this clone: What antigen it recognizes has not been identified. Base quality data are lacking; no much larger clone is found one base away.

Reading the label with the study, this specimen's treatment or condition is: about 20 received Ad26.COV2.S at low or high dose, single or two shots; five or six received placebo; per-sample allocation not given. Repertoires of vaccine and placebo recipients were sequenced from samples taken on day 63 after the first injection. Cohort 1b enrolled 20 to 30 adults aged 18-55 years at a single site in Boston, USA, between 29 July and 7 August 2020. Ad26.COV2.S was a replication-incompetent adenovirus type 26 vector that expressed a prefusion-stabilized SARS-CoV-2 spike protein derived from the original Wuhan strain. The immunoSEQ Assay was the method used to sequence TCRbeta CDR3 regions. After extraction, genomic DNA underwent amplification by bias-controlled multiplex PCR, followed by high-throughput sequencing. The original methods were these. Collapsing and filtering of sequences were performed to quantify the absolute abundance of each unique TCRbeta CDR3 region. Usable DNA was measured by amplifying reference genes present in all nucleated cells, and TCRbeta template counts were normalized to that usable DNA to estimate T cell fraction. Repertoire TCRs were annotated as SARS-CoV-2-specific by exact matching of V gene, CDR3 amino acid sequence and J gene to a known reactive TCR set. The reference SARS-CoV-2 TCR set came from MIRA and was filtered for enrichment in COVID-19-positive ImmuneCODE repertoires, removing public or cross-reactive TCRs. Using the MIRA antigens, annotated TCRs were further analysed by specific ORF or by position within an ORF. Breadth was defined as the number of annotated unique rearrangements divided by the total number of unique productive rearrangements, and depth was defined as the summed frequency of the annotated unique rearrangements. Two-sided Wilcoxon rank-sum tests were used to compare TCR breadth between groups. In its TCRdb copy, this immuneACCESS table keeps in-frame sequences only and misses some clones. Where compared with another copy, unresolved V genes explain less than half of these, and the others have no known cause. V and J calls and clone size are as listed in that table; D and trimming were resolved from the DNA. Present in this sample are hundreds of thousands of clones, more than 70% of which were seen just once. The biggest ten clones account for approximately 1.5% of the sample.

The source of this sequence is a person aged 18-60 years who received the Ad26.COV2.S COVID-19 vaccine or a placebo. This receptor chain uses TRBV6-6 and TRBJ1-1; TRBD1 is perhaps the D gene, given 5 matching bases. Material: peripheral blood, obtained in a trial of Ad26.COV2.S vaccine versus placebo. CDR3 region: CASSQIEGVGNVEAFF. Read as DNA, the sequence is TGTGCCAGCAGCCAAATCGAAGGGGTGGGGAACGTTGAAGCTTTCTTT.